Below, one TCR beta chain is given with its context. Its antigen is as yet unknown. Germline V CDR1 and CDR2: SGHNT, YYREEE (reference sequence). The V segment lost 4 bases and the J segment 8 bases; nucleotides outside the gene matches: 9. This CDR3 comprises 15 residues. This entry comes from a study of T cells after yellow fever vaccination. Study context: It was SMART-Seq v4 Ultra Low Input that prepared the fractions with low cell numbers. Points from the study as a whole: A small share of clonotypes appeared in both CD4 and CD8 compartments.

Universal primer sites and UMIs were introduced during 5'RACE template-switching synthesis of TCR cDNA. TCRdb passed the 5' RACE reads through MiXCR, listing each CDR3 protein once. In the table there are roughly 150,000 distinct CDR3 sequences, approximately 6.6% of which are singletons. This TCR came from a man aged 25-40 years who received the YFV17D yellow fever vaccine. The specimen comprised CD4+ T cells sorted from PBMCs, sampled 10 days after the yellow fever booster vaccination. J is TRBJ2-1 and V is TRBV5-4, with 10 positions matching TRBD1. The DNA for the CDR3 is TGTGCCAGCAGCCGAACGACAGGGGGCGCTGATGAGCAGTTCTTC. Translated, it gives CASSRTTGGADEQFF.